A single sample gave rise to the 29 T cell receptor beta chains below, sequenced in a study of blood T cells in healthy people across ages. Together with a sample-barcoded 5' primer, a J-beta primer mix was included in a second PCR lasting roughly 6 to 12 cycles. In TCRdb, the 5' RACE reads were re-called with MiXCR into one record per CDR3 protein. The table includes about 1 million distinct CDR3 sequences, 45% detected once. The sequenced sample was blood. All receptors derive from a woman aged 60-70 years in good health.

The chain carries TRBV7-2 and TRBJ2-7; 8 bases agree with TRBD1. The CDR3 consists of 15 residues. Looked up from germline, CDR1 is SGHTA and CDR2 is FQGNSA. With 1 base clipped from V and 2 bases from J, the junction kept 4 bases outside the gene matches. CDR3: CASSLVGQATYEQYF. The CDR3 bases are TGTGCCAGCAGCTTAGTGGGACAGGCAACCTACGAGCAGTACTTC.

The CDR3 DNA is TGTGCCAGCAGCTCCAGCGGGAGTATCGCAGATACGCAGTATTTT. Translating gives CASSSSGSIADTQYF. The rearrangement uses TRBV7-2 and TRBJ2-3; 8 bases line up with TRBD2. CDR1 and CDR2 (germline): SGHTA, FQGNSA. The trim removed 4 bases at V and 4 bases at J, leaving 7 bases unmatched. The CDR3 length is 15 residues.

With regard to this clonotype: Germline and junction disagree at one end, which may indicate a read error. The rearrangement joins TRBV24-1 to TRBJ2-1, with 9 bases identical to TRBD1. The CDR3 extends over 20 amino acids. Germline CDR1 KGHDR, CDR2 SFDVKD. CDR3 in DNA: TGTGCCGCCAGTGACCCCGGGACAGGGTGGAAGAGGGGGTCCTACAATGAGCAGTTCTTC. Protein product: CAASDPGTGWKRGSYNEQFF.

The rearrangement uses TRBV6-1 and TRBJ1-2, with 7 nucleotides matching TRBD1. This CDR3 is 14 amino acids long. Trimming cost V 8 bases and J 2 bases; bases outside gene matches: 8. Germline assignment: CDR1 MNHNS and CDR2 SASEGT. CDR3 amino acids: CASQGQKQNYGYTF. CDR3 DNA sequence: TGTGCCAGCCAGGGACAGAAGCAGAACTATGGCTACACCTTC.

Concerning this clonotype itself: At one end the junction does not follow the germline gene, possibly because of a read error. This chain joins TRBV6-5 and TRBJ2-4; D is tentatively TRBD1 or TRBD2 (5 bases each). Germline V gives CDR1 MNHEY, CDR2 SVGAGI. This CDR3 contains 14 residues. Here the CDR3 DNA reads TGTGCCAGCAGTAGGGACGTAGCCAAAAACGTTCAGTACTTC. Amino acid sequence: CASSRDVAKNVQYF.

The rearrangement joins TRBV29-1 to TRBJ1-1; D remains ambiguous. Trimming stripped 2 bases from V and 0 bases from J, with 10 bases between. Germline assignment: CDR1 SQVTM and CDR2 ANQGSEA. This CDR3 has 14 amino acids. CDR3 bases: TGCAGCGTTGAAAACCTGAACCTGAACACTGAAGCTTTCTTT. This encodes CSVENLNLNTEAFF.

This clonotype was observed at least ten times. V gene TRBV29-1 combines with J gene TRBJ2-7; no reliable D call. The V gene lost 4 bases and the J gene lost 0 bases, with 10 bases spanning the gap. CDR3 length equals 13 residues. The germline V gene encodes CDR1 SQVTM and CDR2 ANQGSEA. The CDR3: CSVASVSSYEQYF. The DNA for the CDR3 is TGCAGCGTTGCATCTGTTAGCTCCTACGAGCAGTACTTC.

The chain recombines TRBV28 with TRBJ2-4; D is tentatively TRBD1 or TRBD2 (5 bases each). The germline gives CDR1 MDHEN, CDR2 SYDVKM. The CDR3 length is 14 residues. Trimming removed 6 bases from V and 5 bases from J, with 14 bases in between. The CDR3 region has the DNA TGTGCCAGCAGCCCCAGGTGGGACCAAAACATTCAGTACTTC. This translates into CASSPRWDQNIQYF.

CDR3 sequence reads: CASSQDPPSHGGNTQYF. Here the CDR3 DNA reads TGTGCCAGCAGCCAGGATCCTCCCTCACACGGGGGGAATACGCAGTATTTT. The chain joins TRBV3-1 to TRBJ2-3; 7 bases fit TRBD2. V shed 3 bases, J shed 7 bases, and the junction held 16 bases outside the gene matches. CDR1 is LGHDT, CDR2 YNNKEL, per germline (reference sequence). The CDR3 extends over 17 amino acids.

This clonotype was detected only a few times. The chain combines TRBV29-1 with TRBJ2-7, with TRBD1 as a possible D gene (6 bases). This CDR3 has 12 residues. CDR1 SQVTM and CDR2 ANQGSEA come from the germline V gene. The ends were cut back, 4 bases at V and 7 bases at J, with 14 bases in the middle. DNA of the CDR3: TGCAGCGTTGGGCAGGGCAGGGGAGAGCAGTACTTC. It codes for CSVGQGRGEQYF.

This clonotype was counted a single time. CDR3 coding DNA: TGTGCCAGCAGACCTTTCTTAAGGGGGGAGCTGTTTTTT. Amino acid sequence: CASRPFLRGELFF. The rearrangement links TRBV12-3 or TRBV12-4 to TRBJ2-2; D gene uncertain. This CDR3 is built from 13 residues. V was clipped by 6 bases and J by 8 bases, with 13 bases between them.

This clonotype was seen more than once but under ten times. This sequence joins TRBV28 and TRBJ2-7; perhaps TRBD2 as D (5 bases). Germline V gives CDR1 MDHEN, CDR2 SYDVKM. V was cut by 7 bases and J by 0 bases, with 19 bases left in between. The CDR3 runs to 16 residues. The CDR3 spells CASTPSGRTSSYEQYF. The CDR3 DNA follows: TGTGCCAGCACCCCCAGCGGCCGGACCAGCTCCTACGAGCAGTACTTC.

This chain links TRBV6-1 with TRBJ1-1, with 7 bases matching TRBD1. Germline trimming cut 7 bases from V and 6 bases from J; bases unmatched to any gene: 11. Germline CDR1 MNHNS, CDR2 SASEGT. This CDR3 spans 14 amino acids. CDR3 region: CASKVQGFVAEAFF. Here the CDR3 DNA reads TGTGCCAGCAAAGTACAGGGGTTTGTCGCTGAAGCTTTCTTT.

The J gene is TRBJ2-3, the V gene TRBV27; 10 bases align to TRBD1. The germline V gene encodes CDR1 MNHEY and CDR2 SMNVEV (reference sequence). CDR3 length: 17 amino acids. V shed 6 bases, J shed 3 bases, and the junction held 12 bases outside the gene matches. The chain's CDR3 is CASSSQKRDRGTDTQYF. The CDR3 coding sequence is TGTGCCAGCAGCTCACAGAAACGGGACAGGGGAACAGATACGCAGTATTTT.

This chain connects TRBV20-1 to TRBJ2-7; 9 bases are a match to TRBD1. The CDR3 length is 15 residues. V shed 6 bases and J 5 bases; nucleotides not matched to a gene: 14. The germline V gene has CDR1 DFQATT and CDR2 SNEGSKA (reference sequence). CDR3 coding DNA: TGCAGTGCCCCGAAACCTGGGACAGGGACAAACGAGCAGTACTTC. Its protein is CSAPKPGTGTNEQYF.

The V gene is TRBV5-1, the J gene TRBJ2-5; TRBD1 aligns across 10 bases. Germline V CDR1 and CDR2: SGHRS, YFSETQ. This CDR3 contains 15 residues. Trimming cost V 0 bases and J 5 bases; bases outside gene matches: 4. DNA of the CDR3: TGCGCCAGCAGCTTGGAGACAGGGGGCACGGAGACCCAGTACTTC. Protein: CASSLETGGTETQYF.

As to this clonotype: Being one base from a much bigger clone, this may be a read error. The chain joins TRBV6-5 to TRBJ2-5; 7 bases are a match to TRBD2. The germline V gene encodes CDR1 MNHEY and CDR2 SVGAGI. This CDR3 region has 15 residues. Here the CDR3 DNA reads TGTGCCGGCAGTTACATCGGGGGGACGCAAGAGACCCAGTACTTC. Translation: CAGSYIGGTQETQYF.

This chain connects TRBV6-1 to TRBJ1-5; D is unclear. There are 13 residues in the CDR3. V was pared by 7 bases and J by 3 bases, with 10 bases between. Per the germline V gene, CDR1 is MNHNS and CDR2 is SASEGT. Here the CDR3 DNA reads TGTGCCAGCACTCGTACCTTCAATCAGCCCCAGCATTTT. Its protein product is CASTRTFNQPQHF.

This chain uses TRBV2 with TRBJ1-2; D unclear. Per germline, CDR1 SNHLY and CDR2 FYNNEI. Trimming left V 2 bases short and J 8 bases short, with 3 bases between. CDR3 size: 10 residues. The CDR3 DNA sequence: TGTGCCAGCAGTGAATGGGGCTACACCTTC. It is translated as CASSEWGYTF.

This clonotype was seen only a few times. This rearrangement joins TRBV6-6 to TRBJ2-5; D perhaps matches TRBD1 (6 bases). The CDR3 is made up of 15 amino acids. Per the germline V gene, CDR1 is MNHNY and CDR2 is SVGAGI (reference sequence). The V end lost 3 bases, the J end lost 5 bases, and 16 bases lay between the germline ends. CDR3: CASSYRQGLRETQYF. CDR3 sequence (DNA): TGTGCCAGCAGTTATCGCCAGGGGCTCAGGGAGACCCAGTACTTC.

The CDR3 loop is CASSARYNQGSGETQYF. The CDR3 nucleotides read TGTGCCAGCAGCGCTAGGTACAATCAGGGATCCGGAGAGACCCAGTACTTC. J is TRBJ2-5 and V is TRBV6-1; possibly TRBD1 for D (5 bases). The CDR3 has 17 amino acids. V lost 6 bases and J 4 bases, leaving 24 bases between the germline ends. Per the germline V gene, CDR1 is MNHNS and CDR2 is SASEGT.

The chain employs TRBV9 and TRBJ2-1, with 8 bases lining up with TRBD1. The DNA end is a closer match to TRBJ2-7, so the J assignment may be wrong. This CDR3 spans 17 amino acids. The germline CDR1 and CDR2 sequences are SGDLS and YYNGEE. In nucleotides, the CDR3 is TGTGCCAGCAGCGTAGGGGCAGGGGGCGCTTCCTACAATGAGCAGTACTTC. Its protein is CASSVGAGGASYNEQYF.

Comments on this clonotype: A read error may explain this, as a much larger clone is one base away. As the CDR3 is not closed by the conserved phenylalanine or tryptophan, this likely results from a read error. Here the CDR3 DNA reads TGCAGCGTTGCGGCTAGCGGGAGTTATGAGCAGTTCTCC. Amino acid sequence: CSVAASGSYEQFS. V gene TRBV29-1 combines with J gene TRBJ2-1, with 10 bases identical to TRBD2. With 4 bases clipped from V and 8 bases from J, the junction kept 5 bases outside the gene matches. Per the germline V gene, CDR1 is SQVTM and CDR2 is ANQGSEA. The CDR3 is 13 amino acids.

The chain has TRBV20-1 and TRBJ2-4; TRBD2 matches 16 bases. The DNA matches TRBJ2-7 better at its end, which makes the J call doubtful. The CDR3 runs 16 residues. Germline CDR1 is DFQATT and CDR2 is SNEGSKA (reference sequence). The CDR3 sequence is CSAREGTSGRAHEQYF. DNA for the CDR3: TGCAGTGCTAGAGAAGGGACTAGCGGGAGGGCCCACGAGCAGTACTTC.

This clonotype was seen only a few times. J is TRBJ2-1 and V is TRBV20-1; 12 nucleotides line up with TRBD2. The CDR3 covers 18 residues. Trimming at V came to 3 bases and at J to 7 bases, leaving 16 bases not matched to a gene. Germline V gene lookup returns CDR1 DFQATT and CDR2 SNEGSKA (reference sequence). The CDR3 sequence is CSASDGSGLAGPINEQFF. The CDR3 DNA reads TGCAGTGCTAGTGATGGGTCCGGACTAGCGGGGCCAATAAATGAGCAGTTCTTC.

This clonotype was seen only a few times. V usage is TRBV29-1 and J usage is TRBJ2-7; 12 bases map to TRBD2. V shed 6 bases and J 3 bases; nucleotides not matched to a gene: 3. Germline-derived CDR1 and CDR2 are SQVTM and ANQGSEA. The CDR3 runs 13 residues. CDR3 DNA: TGCAGCGTCCTAGCGGGGGGGGACTACGAGCAGTACTTC. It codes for CSVLAGGDYEQYF.

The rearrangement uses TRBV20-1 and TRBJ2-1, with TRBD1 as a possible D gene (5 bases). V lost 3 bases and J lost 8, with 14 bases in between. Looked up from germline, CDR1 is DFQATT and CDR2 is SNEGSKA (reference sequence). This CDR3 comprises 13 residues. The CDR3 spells CSARGGRVHEQFF. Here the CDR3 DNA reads TGCAGTGCTAGGGGCGGCAGGGTGCATGAGCAGTTCTTC.

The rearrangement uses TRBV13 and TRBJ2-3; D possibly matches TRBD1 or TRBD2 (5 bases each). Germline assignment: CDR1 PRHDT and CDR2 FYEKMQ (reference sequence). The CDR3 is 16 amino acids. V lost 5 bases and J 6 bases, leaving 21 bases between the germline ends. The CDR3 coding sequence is TGTGCCAGCAGCCCAGAGGGACGAGTAGTGGCTGATACGCAGTATTTT. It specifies CASSPEGRVVADTQYF. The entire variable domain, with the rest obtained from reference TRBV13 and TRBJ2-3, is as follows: AAGVIQSPRHLIKEKRETATLKCYPIPRHDTVYWYQQGPGQDPQFLISFYEKMQSDKGSIPDRFSAQQFSDYHSELNMSSLELGDSALYFCASSPEGRVVADTQYFGPGTRLTVL.

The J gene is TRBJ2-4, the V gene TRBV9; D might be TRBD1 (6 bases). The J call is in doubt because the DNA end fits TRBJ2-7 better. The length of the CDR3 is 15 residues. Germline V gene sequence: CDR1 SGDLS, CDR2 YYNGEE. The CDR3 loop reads CASSVSQGTHHEQYF. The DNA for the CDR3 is TGTGCCAGCAGCGTAAGCCAAGGGACACACCACGAGCAGTACTTC.